This T cell receptor beta chain was obtained from a study of T cells after yellow fever vaccination. Study findings and constraints: The booster response re-showed most primary clones: 96% CD4, more than 70% CD8.

This clonotype showed up many times. As yet, its antigen is unknown. TCRdb ran MiXCR on the 5' RACE reads and lists one entry per CDR3 protein. Of over 250,000 distinct CDR3 sequences in the sample, about 5.2% were seen once. Between the trimmed V and J ends, which lost 3 bases and 11 bases, there was a span of 11 bases. Germline V CDR1 and CDR2: MDHEN, SYDVKM. This CDR3 has 13 amino acids. The chain is built from TRBV28 and TRBJ1-6; D is unclear. This sequence was found in a man aged 18-30 years who received the YFV17D yellow fever vaccine. Source: CD4+ T cells sorted from PBMCs, taken on the day of the yellow fever booster vaccination. CDR3 coding DNA: TGTGCCAGCAGTTTTCCGGGAGCGACACCCCTCCACTTT. It codes for CASSFPGATPLHF.